This passage covers 11 T cell receptor beta chains from one sample sequenced in a study of cytomegalovirus exposure and HLA in healthy donors. Primers: 60 Vbeta forward and 13 Jbeta reverse. Sequencing used immunoSEQ multiplex PCR; TCRdb keeps in-frame clones, though not all of them. The sample lists approximately 120,000 clones; roughly 74% were seen once. The material sequenced was PBMCs. These receptors were obtained from a man aged 40-55 years in good health and CMV-seronegative.

This clone occurred a few times. The rearrangement links TRBV6-5 to TRBJ1-1; D unclear. V lost 5 bases and J 4 bases, leaving 17 bases between the germline ends. The CDR3 contains 15 residues. Looked up from germline, CDR1 is MNHEY and CDR2 is SVGAGI. The CDR3 loop reads CASSRAWGSGTEAFF. CDR3 in DNA: TGTGCCAGCAGTCGGGCTTGGGGTAGCGGCACTGAAGCTTTCTTT.

V is TRBV29-1 and J is TRBJ2-1; D is perhaps TRBD1 (6 bases). The CDR3 is made up of 13 amino acids. Trimming removed 5 bases at V and 4 bases at J, with 12 bases between. From germline, CDR1 is SQVTM and CDR2 ANQGSEA. The DNA for the CDR3 is TGCAGCGTTTTACAGGGCCCGTACAATGAGCAGTTCTTC. Translated: CSVLQGPYNEQFF.

The V gene is TRBV11-2, the J gene TRBJ2-6; D not certain. From germline, CDR1 is SGHAT and CDR2 FQNNGV. The CDR3 is made up of 15 amino acids. V lost 4 bases to trimming and J lost 0 bases, with 7 bases between them. The CDR3, as DNA: TGTGCCAGCAGCTCCAGTGTCTCTGGGGCCAACGTCCTGACTTTC. Translating gives CASSSSVSGANVLTF.

The chain employs TRBV6-6 and TRBJ1-5; perhaps TRBD1 as D (6 bases). The germline CDR1 and CDR2 sequences are MNHNY and SVGAGI (reference sequence). Trimming pared 7 bases from V and 3 bases from J, leaving 13 bases between. The length of the CDR3 is 14 residues. In DNA form, the CDR3 reads TGTGCCAGCATCTCGGGACACCCCAATCAGCCCCAGCATTTT. It yields the protein CASISGHPNQPQHF.

The chain is built from TRBV11-2 and TRBJ2-2; D is perhaps TRBD2 (5 bases). V shed 2 bases and J shed 5 bases, with 6 bases lying between them. The germline CDR1 and CDR2 sequences are SGHAT and FQNNGV. This CDR3 has 13 amino acids. CDR3 region: CASSLPGTGELFF. The CDR3 DNA sequence: TGTGCCAGCAGCTTACCGGGGACCGGGGAGCTGTTTTTT.

This clone showed up just a few times. J is TRBJ2-2 and V is TRBV5-4; D might be TRBD2 (5 bases). The CDR3 is 14 amino acids. The germline gives CDR1 SGHNT, CDR2 YYREEE (reference sequence). V was clipped by 5 bases and J by 5 bases, with 13 bases between them. CDR3 nucleotides: TGTGCCAGCAGTCTCGGGATACCTACCGGGGAGCTGTTTTTT. It codes for CASSLGIPTGELFF.

Only one count was recorded for this clone. The chain couples TRBV4-2 to TRBJ2-7, with a weak D call TRBD1 (6 bases). V shed 4 bases and J shed 3 bases, with 10 bases lying between them. Germline values: CDR1 LGHNA, CDR2 YNFKEQ. The CDR3 consists of 13 residues. The CDR3 here is CASSRDNHYEQYF. CDR3 DNA sequence: TGTGCCAGCAGCCGGGACAACCACTACGAGCAGTACTTC.

The rearrangement uses TRBV7-2 and TRBJ2-3; 7 nucleotides line up with TRBD2. Germline-derived CDR1 and CDR2 are SGHTA and FQGNSA. The trim removed 5 bases at V and 3 bases at J, leaving 11 bases unmatched. This CDR3 comprises 16 residues. The CDR3 protein is CASSLRTGGRTDTQYF. CDR3 bases: TGTGCCAGCAGCCTCAGAACGGGGGGTCGTACAGATACGCAGTATTTT.

The chain is built from TRBV10-1 and TRBJ2-3, with 11 bases identical to TRBD2. The CDR3 runs to 21 residues. Losses at the gene ends were 0 bases for V and 1 base for J; bases not matched to a gene: 15. Germline CDR1 is WNHNN and CDR2 is SYGVQD (reference sequence). The CDR3 loop is CASSESVPSGGSITRTDTQYF. The CDR3 coding sequence is TGCGCCAGCAGTGAGTCCGTGCCTAGCGGGGGGTCCATAACCCGCACAGATACGCAGTATTTT.

The V call is TRBV7-2, the J call TRBJ1-6; weak D call: TRBD1 (5 bases). Deletions cut 3 bases from V and 7 bases from J, with 13 bases between. CDR1 is SGHTA and CDR2 is FQGNSA in the germline V gene. The CDR3 has 15 residues. The DNA of the CDR3 is TGTGCCAGCAGCTTTCAGACAGTAAGCAATTCACCCCTCCACTTT. As protein: CASSFQTVSNSPLHF. Variable domain in full (rest from reference TRBV7-2 and TRBJ1-6): GAGVSQSPSNKVTEKGKDVELRCDPISGHTALYWYRQSLGQGLEFLIYFQGNSAPDKSGLPSDRFSAERTGGSVSTLTIQRTQQEDSAVYLCASSFQTVSNSPLHFGNGTRLTVT.

The J gene is TRBJ2-3, the V gene TRBV7-2; TRBD1 matches at 7 bases. The J segment lost 8 bases and the V segment lost 1 base, leaving 0 bases of the junction unmatched. Germline V gene sequence: CDR1 SGHTA, CDR2 FQGNSA. The CDR3 covers 12 residues. The CDR3 spells CASSLGQGTQYF. As DNA, the CDR3 is TGTGCCAGCAGCTTAGGACAGGGTACGCAGTATTTT.